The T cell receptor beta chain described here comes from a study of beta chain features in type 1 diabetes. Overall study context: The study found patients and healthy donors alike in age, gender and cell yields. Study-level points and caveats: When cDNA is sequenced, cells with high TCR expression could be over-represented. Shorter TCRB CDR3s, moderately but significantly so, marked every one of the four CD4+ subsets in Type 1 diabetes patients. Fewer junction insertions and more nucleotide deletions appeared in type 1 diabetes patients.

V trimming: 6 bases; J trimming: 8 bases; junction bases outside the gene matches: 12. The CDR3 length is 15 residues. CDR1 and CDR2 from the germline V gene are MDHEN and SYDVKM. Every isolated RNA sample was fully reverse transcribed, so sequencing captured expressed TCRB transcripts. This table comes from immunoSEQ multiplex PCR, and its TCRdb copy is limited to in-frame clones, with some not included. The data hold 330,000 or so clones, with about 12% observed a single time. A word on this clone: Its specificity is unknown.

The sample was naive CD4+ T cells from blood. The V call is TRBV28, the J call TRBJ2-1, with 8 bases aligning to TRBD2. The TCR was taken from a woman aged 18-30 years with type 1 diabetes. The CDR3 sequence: CASSQGGLGDHEQFF. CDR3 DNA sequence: TGTGCCAGCAGCCAAGGGGGACTAGGGGATCATGAGCAGTTCTTC.